A single sample is the source of the 32 T cell receptor beta chains below, sequenced in a study of T cell responses to AZD1222 COVID-19 vaccine. Sequencing used immunoSEQ multiplex PCR; TCRdb keeps in-frame clones, though not all of them. This sample yields 150,000 to 200,000 clones, of which almost 90% are seen a single time; roughly 5% belongs to the top ten. This specimen was peripheral blood, taken on day 0 of AZD1222 vaccination. The receptors stem from an adult in good health.

The DNA for the CDR3 is TGTGCCAGCAGCTCACCTTTGAACACTGAAGCTTTCTTT. Translated, it gives CASSSPLNTEAFF. The genes are TRBV5-4 and TRBJ1-1; D gene unclear. V was trimmed by 3 bases and J by 0 bases, leaving 6 bases between them. This CDR3 region has 13 residues. Germline V gives CDR1 SGHNT, CDR2 YYREEE (reference sequence).

The chain employs TRBV28 and TRBJ1-5; a possible D gene is TRBD1 (5 bases). The CDR3 is 15 residues long. Trimming took 3 bases from V and 0 from J, leaving 9 bases between them. Germline V gene sequence: CDR1 MDHEN, CDR2 SYDVKM. The CDR3 bases are TGTGCCAGCAGTTTCCGGGGCTATAGCAATCAGCCCCAGCATTTT. Residues: CASSFRGYSNQPQHF.

This clone occurred a few times. The gene calls are TRBV7-2 and TRBJ1-6; TRBD1 agrees at 9 bases. V shed 3 bases, J shed 14 bases, and the junction held 14 bases outside the gene matches. The CDR3 spans 16 residues. CDR1 is SGHTA, CDR2 FQGNSA, per germline. In DNA form, the CDR3 reads TGTGCCAGCAGCTTGGGGGGACAGGGCCTTCGGGATACCCTCCACTTT. It translates to CASSLGGQGLRDTLHF.

This clone was detected only a few times. The V call is TRBV9, the J call TRBJ2-1, with TRBD1 identical over 10 bases. The CDR3 has 18 amino acids. V was clipped by 0 bases and J by 6 bases; unmatched bases: 12. Germline V CDR1 and CDR2: SGDLS, YYNGEE. The CDR3 is CASSVEISEDRGGNEQFF. The CDR3 DNA reads as TGTGCCAGCAGCGTAGAGATTTCTGAGGACAGGGGGGGCAATGAGCAGTTCTTC.

The V gene is TRBV5-6, the J gene TRBJ2-7; 7 bases agree with TRBD1. Per the germline V gene, CDR1 is SGHDT and CDR2 is YYEEEE. V lost 4 bases to trimming and J lost 3 bases; unmatched junction nucleotides: 7. This CDR3 is 14 amino acids long. The CDR3 nucleotides are TGTGCCAGCAGCCTTGGGACAGAGAGCTACGAGCAGTACTTC. Its translation is CASSLGTESYEQYF.

The sample holds a few counts of this clone. The J gene is TRBJ2-2, the V gene TRBV11-3; D gene uncertain. Trimming cost V 0 bases and J 1 base, with 15 bases left between them. CDR1 and CDR2 from the germline V gene are SGHNT and YENEEA. This CDR3 region has 18 residues. CDR3 nucleotides: TGTGCCAGCAGCTTAGATCAAAGTGGCAGTGTGAACACCGGGGAGCTGTTTTTT. This translates into CASSLDQSGSVNTGELFF.

The chain has TRBV1 and TRBJ2-1; the table gives TRBD2 as D, unverified against the DNA. TRBV1 is annotated as a pseudogene. This CDR3 is built from 13 residues. The CDR3 region is CTSSHTSEGEQFF. As DNA, the CDR3 is TGCACCAGCAGCCACACCTCGGAGGGGGAGCAGTTCTTC.

The chain couples TRBV6-5 to TRBJ2-7; 8 nucleotides align to TRBD2. With V trimmed by 5 bases and J by 9 bases, 3 bases remained unmatched. The CDR3 has 11 residues. Germline V lookup: CDR1 MNHEY, CDR2 SVGAGI. Here the CDR3 DNA reads TGTGCCAGCAGTCTCGGGGGGGGGCAGTACTTC. Amino acids: CASSLGGGQYF.

V gene TRBV15 combines with J gene TRBJ1-2; TRBD1 might be the D (5 bases). V lost 3 bases and J lost 8, with 10 bases in between. Germline V CDR1 and CDR2: LNHNV, YYDKDF (reference sequence). CDR3 length: 12 amino acids. The DNA of the CDR3 is TGTGCCACCAGCAGGCAGGGTAGCGGCTACACCTTC. It is translated as CATSRQGSGYTF.

Notes on this clone: At one boundary the junction diverges from the germline segment, which might be a read error. The chain links TRBV7-7 to TRBJ2-5; D gene unclear. Per the germline V gene, CDR1 is SSHAT and CDR2 is FNYEAQ (reference sequence). The CDR3 extends over 15 amino acids. CDR3 DNA sequence: TGTGCTAGCAGCTCAATGCACGACGGTCGGGAGACCCAGTACTTC. Protein sequence: CASSSMHDGRETQYF.

The rearrangement joins TRBV28 to TRBJ1-2; 7 bases fit TRBD1. Trimming took 5 bases from V and 2 from J; bases not matched to a gene: 5. This CDR3 region has 14 residues. The germline V gene has CDR1 MDHEN and CDR2 SYDVKM. Written as DNA, the CDR3 is TGTGCCAGCAGTGGGGGACAGACAAACTATGGCTACACCTTC. Translating gives CASSGGQTNYGYTF.

The chain is built from TRBV7-3 and TRBJ2-1; 9 bases map to TRBD2. CDR1 and CDR2 (germline): SGHTA, FQGTGA. Trimming took 0 bases from V and 6 from J; bases not matched to a gene: 6. CDR3 length: 16 residues. This chain's CDR3 is CASSLTGGLAGNEQFF. The CDR3 bases are TGTGCCAGCAGCTTAACGGGGGGACTAGCTGGCAATGAGCAGTTCTTC. Looking up the rest from reference TRBV7-3 and TRBJ2-1 gives the full variable domain: GAGVSQTPSNKVTEKGKYVELRCDPISGHTALYWYRQSLGQGPEFLIYFQGTGAADDSGLPNDRFFAVRPEGSVSTLKIQRTERGDSAVYLCASSLTGGLAGNEQFFGPGTRLTVL.

The chain carries TRBV29-1 and TRBJ1-1; a possible D gene is TRBD1 (6 bases). V lost 2 bases, J lost 4 bases, and 11 bases lay in between. The CDR3 contains 13 residues. Germline V gene data show CDR1 as SQVTM and CDR2 as ANQGSEA. The CDR3 region is CSVESGAVTEAFF. For the CDR3, the DNA is TGCAGCGTTGAATCGGGGGCGGTCACTGAAGCTTTCTTT.

V gene TRBV24-1 combines with J gene TRBJ2-5, with 8 bases identical to TRBD1. The V gene end was trimmed by 0 bases and the J gene end by 5 bases; junction bases not matched to a gene: 10. Per the germline V gene, CDR1 is KGHDR and CDR2 is SFDVKD. CDR3 length: 17 amino acids. CDR3 coding DNA: TGTGCCACCAGTGATTTGCAAGGGGCAGGGGGCCTGGAGACCCAGTACTTC. The encoded protein is CATSDLQGAGGLETQYF.

The rearrangement links TRBV5-1 to TRBJ2-7; D possibly corresponds to TRBD2 (6 bases). CDR3 size: 15 residues. The germline V and J ends were trimmed by 4 bases and 5 bases, with 19 bases remaining between them. Germline-derived CDR1 and CDR2 are SGHRS and YFSETQ. CDR3 sequence: CASSLGRDFPHEQYF. The CDR3 DNA reads as TGCGCCAGCAGCCTGGGCCGGGACTTCCCCCACGAGCAGTACTTC.

The chain couples TRBV27 to TRBJ2-3; TRBD1 matches 9 bases. V lost 10 bases and J lost 3; bases outside the gene matches: 8. This CDR3 region has 14 residues. Germline loops: CDR1 MNHEY, CDR2 SMNVEV (reference sequence). In DNA form, the CDR3 reads TGTGCCACCAAGACAGGGGGTACGACAGATACGCAGTATTTT. It is translated as CATKTGGTTDTQYF.

The V call is TRBV4-1, the J call TRBJ2-3; 10 positions match TRBD2. This CDR3 has 16 residues. The germline V gene encodes CDR1 MGHRA and CDR2 YSYEKL. Losses at the gene ends were 4 bases for V and 2 bases for J; bases not matched to a gene: 6. CDR3 loop: CASSLGTSAPTDTQYF. In DNA form, the CDR3 reads TGCGCCAGCAGCCTGGGGACTAGCGCACCCACAGATACGCAGTATTTT.

To note about this clone: The junction departs from germline at one end; a sequencing error may be responsible. The chain couples TRBV7-8 to TRBJ1-4; a possible D gene is TRBD1 (5 bases). The CDR3 runs 15 residues. Germline CDR1 reads SGHVS; CDR2 reads FQNEAQ. The CDR3 sequence: CASSLAGNRNEKLFF. Written as DNA, the CDR3 is TGTGCCAGCAGCCTAGCAGGGAATCGGAATGAAAAACTGTTTTTT.

The CDR3 sequence is CASSQEGSATGEQFF. CDR3 nucleotide sequence: TGCGCCAGCAGCCAGGAAGGGAGCGCTACAGGTGAGCAGTTCTTC. The chain links TRBV4-1 to TRBJ2-1; D possibly matches TRBD1 or TRBD2 (5 bases each). The CDR3 totals 15 residues. Germline loops: CDR1 MGHRA, CDR2 YSYEKL. The V end lost 3 bases, the J end lost 9 bases, and 18 bases lay between the germline ends.

The V gene is TRBV6-5, the J gene TRBJ2-1; 7 bases line up with TRBD2. After removal of 2 bases from V and 5 bases from J, the junction contained 6 bases not matched to a gene. The CDR3 has 15 residues. CDR1 is MNHEY, CDR2 SVGAGI, per germline. The CDR3: CASSYGLESDNEQFF. CDR3 DNA sequence: TGTGCCAGCAGTTACGGACTAGAGTCAGACAATGAGCAGTTCTTC.

V gene TRBV5-1 combines with J gene TRBJ2-4; 7 nucleotides align to TRBD1. CDR3 length: 19 residues. Germline CDR1 and CDR2: SGHRS and YFSETQ. The junction had 16 bases not matched to a gene; V was cut back by 1 base and J by 3 bases. The CDR3 reads CASSLRLLQKGQHKNIQYF. The CDR3 DNA sequence: TGCGCCAGCAGCTTGCGGCTGCTCCAAAAGGGACAGCACAAAAACATTCAGTACTTC.

The chain links TRBV24-1 to TRBJ2-6, with D perhaps matching TRBD1 (5 bases). This CDR3 is 16 amino acids long. Trimming cost V 3 bases and J 4 bases, with 12 bases left between them. In germline, CDR1 is KGHDR, CDR2 SFDVKD. The CDR3 DNA is TGTGCCACCAGTGATCCCCAGGGTTCGGGGGCCAACGTCCTGACTTTC. Encoded protein: CATSDPQGSGANVLTF.

This clone was observed once. This chain links TRBV28 with TRBJ1-5, with no clear D. The V gene lost 5 bases and the J gene lost 6 bases, with 8 bases spanning the gap. There are 12 residues in the CDR3. Looked up from germline, CDR1 is MDHEN and CDR2 is SYDVKM. The CDR3 reads CASSTLGQPQHF. DNA for the CDR3: TGTGCCAGCAGTACCCTGGGTCAGCCCCAGCATTTT.

About this clone: Relative to the germline gene, one junction end is altered; a read error may explain this. This rearrangement joins TRBV7-2 to TRBJ2-2; TRBD2 aligns across 7 bases. The CDR3 spans 14 residues. The germline V gene encodes CDR1 SGHTA and CDR2 FQGNSA. The CDR3 loop is CASSLAENTGELFF. The CDR3 nucleotides read TGTGCCAGCAGCCTAGCGGAGAACACCGGGGAGCTGTTTTTT.

This rearrangement joins TRBV9 to TRBJ2-5, with a tentative D call TRBD2 (6 bases). The CDR3 contains 14 residues. Per germline, CDR1 SGDLS and CDR2 YYNGEE. The ends were cut back, 3 bases at V and 5 bases at J, with 14 bases in the middle. The CDR3 spells CASSGGSRGETQYF. CDR3 DNA: TGTGCCAGCAGCGGGGGGTCGCGGGGTGAGACCCAGTACTTC.

This chain links TRBV28 with TRBJ1-2; D is undetermined. The V gene's germline CDR1 is MDHEN and CDR2 SYDVKM. V shed 3 bases and J shed 1 base, with 21 bases lying between them. The CDR3 has 18 residues. The CDR3 DNA reads as TGTGCCAGCAGTTTTTTCGAGGGCTTTCGGGAAGGTAACTATGGCTACACCTTC. This encodes CASSFFEGFREGNYGYTF.

The rearrangement uses TRBV13 and TRBJ1-6; 9 positions agree with TRBD1. This CDR3 comprises 14 residues. Germline CDR1 reads PRHDT; CDR2 reads FYEKMQ (reference sequence). V lost 5 bases to trimming and J lost 7 bases; unmatched junction nucleotides: 3. The CDR3 reads CASSPGTGNSPLHF. The CDR3 DNA is TGTGCCAGCAGCCCCGGGACAGGGAATTCACCCCTCCACTTT.

The gene calls are TRBV7-9 and TRBJ1-1; maybe TRBD1 (5 bases). The CDR3 is 15 residues long. Looked up from germline, CDR1 is SEHNR and CDR2 is FQNEAQ (reference sequence). Between the trimmed V and J ends, which lost 5 bases and 4 bases, there was a span of 17 bases. The CDR3 region is CASSPPRGLGTEAFF. DNA for the CDR3: TGTGCCAGCAGCCCCCCCCGGGGCCTGGGCACTGAAGCTTTCTTT.

V gene TRBV5-4 combines with J gene TRBJ1-5; 7 bases fit TRBD1. CDR1 is SGHNT and CDR2 is YYREEE in the germline V gene (reference sequence). J lost 2 bases, V lost 4 bases, and 3 bases had no gene match. The CDR3 contains 14 residues. CDR3 sequence: CASSPGTGNQPQHF. For the CDR3, the DNA is TGTGCCAGCAGCCCAGGGACAGGCAATCAGCCCCAGCATTTT.

J is TRBJ1-1 and V is TRBV12-5; 10 bases agree with TRBD1. The trim removed 4 bases at V and 3 bases at J, leaving 5 bases unmatched. This CDR3 has 15 amino acids. The germline gives CDR1 LGHNT, CDR2 FRNRAP. The CDR3 reads CASGSDRGRDTEAFF. CDR3 coding DNA: TGTGCTAGTGGTTCCGACAGGGGGCGGGACACTGAAGCTTTCTTT.

The chain employs TRBV6-5 and TRBJ1-6; possibly TRBD1 for D (6 bases). Germline V gives CDR1 MNHEY, CDR2 SVGAGI. Trimming removed 0 bases from V and 9 bases from J, with 15 bases in between. The CDR3 runs 16 residues. CDR3: CASSYSRRDIGSPLHF. The CDR3, as DNA: TGTGCCAGCAGTTACTCGAGACGGGACATCGGTTCACCCCTCCACTTT.

This clone was counted a few times. The rearrangement joins TRBV24-1 to TRBJ1-4, with D uncertain. Trimming took 4 bases from V and 0 from J, leaving 5 bases between them. Germline lookup yields CDR1 KGHDR and CDR2 SFDVKD. The CDR3 sequence is 14 residues long. The CDR3 is CATSDRSTNEKLFF. The CDR3 nucleotides are TGTGCCACCAGTGACCGGTCAACTAATGAAAAACTGTTTTTT.